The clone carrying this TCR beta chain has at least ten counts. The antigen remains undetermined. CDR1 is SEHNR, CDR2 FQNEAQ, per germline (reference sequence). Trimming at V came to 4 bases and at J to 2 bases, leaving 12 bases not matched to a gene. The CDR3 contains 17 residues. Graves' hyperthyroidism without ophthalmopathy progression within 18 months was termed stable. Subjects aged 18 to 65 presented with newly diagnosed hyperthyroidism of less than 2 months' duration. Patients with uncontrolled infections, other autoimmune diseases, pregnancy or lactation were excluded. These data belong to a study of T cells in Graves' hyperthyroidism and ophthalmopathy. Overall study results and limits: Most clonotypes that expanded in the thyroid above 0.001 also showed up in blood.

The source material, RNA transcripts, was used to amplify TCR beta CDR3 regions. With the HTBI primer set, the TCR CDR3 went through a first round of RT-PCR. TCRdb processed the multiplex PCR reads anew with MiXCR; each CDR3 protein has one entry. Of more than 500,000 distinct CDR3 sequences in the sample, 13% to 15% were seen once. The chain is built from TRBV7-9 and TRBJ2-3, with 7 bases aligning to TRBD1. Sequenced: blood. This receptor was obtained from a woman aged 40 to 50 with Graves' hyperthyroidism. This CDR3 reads CASSSARDSLYTDTQYF. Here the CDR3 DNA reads TGTGCCAGCAGCTCGGCCCGGGACAGCCTCTACACAGATACGCAGTATTTT.